The next 31 T cell receptor beta chains were all read from a single sample in a study of T cell changes during pregnancy in multiple sclerosis. The table came from immunoSEQ multiplex PCR; TCRdb's copy has only in-frame clones and leaves some out. This sample has fewer than 100,000 clones, with about 88% found just once. The sequences come from peripheral blood, collected before pregnancy. These receptors all stem from a female donor with multiple sclerosis, enrolled in a pregnancy study.

The chain employs TRBV7-2 and TRBJ2-5, with D possibly TRBD2 on 6 matching bases. The CDR3 length is 14 residues. Trimming removed 4 bases at V and 5 bases at J, with 14 bases between. The germline V gene has CDR1 SGHTA and CDR2 FQGNSA. For the CDR3, the DNA is TGTGCCAGCAGCTCCAATCGGGGGAAGGAGACCCAGTACTTC. This translates into CASSSNRGKETQYF.

The count of this clone is one. V is TRBV4-1 and J is TRBJ2-7; tentative D call: TRBD2 (5 bases). The CDR3 consists of 18 residues. Trimming cost V 3 bases and J 3 bases, with 24 bases left between them. The germline CDR1 and CDR2 sequences are MGHRA and YSYEKL. This chain's CDR3 is CASSHLMSFRGSVYEQYF. In DNA form, the CDR3 reads TGCGCCAGCAGCCATTTAATGTCGTTTCGGGGTTCTGTCTACGAGCAGTACTTC.

This clone was observed a single time. V usage is TRBV6-5 and J usage is TRBJ1-2, with D possibly being TRBD1 (6 bases). Germline CDR1 is MNHEY and CDR2 is SVGAGI. V was shortened by 2 bases and J by 5 bases, with 15 bases between the two germline ends. This CDR3 has 15 amino acids. The CDR3 region is CASSYNPRGQYGYTF. CDR3 DNA: TGTGCCAGCAGTTACAACCCCAGGGGCCAGTATGGCTACACCTTC.

The genes are TRBV5-1 and TRBJ2-3; 12 positions agree with TRBD2. Trimming at V came to 4 bases and at J to 5 bases, leaving 8 bases not matched to a gene. The germline V gene encodes CDR1 SGHRS and CDR2 YFSETQ. The CDR3 is made up of 16 amino acids. The CDR3 loop is CASSLLAGGVIDTQYF. The CDR3 bases are TGCGCCAGCAGCCTCCTAGCGGGGGGGGTCATAGATACGCAGTATTTT.

V and J are TRBV7-9 and TRBJ2-7; 8 bases are a match to TRBD1. The CDR3 loop spans 17 amino acids. The ends lost 5 bases at V and 0 bases at J; junction bases unmatched: 12. Per germline, CDR1 SEHNR and CDR2 FQNEAQ (reference sequence). This chain's CDR3 is CASSPGTGGLPSYEQYF. CDR3 coding DNA: TGTGCCAGCAGCCCGGGGACAGGCGGGTTGCCCTCCTACGAGCAGTACTTC.

The CDR3 reads CASSSQGGGSYEQYF. CDR3 bases: TGTGCCAGCAGCTCCCAGGGCGGGGGGTCCTACGAGCAGTACTTC. The chain couples TRBV7-2 to TRBJ2-7; 8 bases match TRBD2. Germline V gene sequence: CDR1 SGHTA, CDR2 FQGNSA. V was clipped by 4 bases and J by 1 base; unmatched bases: 6. CDR3 size: 15 residues.

V is TRBV7-3 and J is TRBJ2-2, with 9 bases matching TRBD1. The germline V gene has CDR1 SGHTA and CDR2 FQGTGA. The length of the CDR3 is 15 residues. V shed 5 bases and J 3 bases; nucleotides not matched to a gene: 4. CDR3 residues: CASSPQGADTGELFF. The CDR3, as DNA: TGTGCCAGCAGCCCACAGGGGGCAGACACCGGGGAGCTGTTTTTT.

The chain has TRBV19 and TRBJ1-4, with 9 bases lining up with TRBD1. This CDR3 region has 14 residues. The ends lost 5 bases at V and 6 bases at J; junction bases unmatched: 4. Per the germline V gene, CDR1 is LNHDA and CDR2 is SQIVND (reference sequence). CDR3: CASSYRGRDEKLFF. The CDR3 nucleotides read TGTGCCAGTAGTTACAGGGGGCGCGATGAAAAACTGTTTTTT.

The chain links TRBV10-3 to TRBJ2-5; TRBD1 matches at 8 bases. CDR3 length equals 16 residues. The germline V gene has CDR1 ENHRY and CDR2 SYGVKD. V shed 0 bases, J shed 5 bases, and the junction held 8 bases outside the gene matches. CDR3 in amino acids: CAISESSGGSGETQYF. In nucleotides, the CDR3 is TGTGCCATCAGTGAGTCCTCAGGGGGCTCGGGGGAGACCCAGTACTTC.

V is TRBV7-8 and J is TRBJ2-1; no definite D call. V was shortened by 2 bases and J by 1 base, with 9 bases between the two germline ends. Germline V lookup: CDR1 SGHVS, CDR2 FQNEAQ. This CDR3 contains 15 residues. CDR3 region: CASSLTAGSYNEQFF. In DNA, the CDR3 is TGTGCCAGCAGCTTAACGGCAGGATCCTACAATGAGCAGTTCTTC. Filled out from reference TRBV7-8 and TRBJ2-1, the complete variable domain reads GAGVSQSPRYKVAKRGQDVALRCDPISGHVSLFWYQQALGQGPEFLTYFQNEAQLDKSGLPSDRFFAERPEGSVSTLKIQRTQQEDSAVYLCASSLTAGSYNEQFFGPGTRLTVL.

Concerning this clone: Relative to the germline gene, one junction end is altered; a read error may explain this. This chain joins TRBV7-7 and TRBJ2-5; TRBD2 aligns across 11 bases. The V gene's germline CDR1 is SSHAT and CDR2 FNYEAQ (reference sequence). This CDR3 comprises 16 residues. This chain's CDR3 is CASSPTVAGGPQTQYF. DNA for the CDR3: TGTGCTAGCAGCCCCACTGTAGCGGGGGGGCCGCAGACCCAGTACTTC.

This rearrangement joins TRBV28 to TRBJ1-2, with TRBD1 matching over 7 bases. The CDR3 sequence is 12 residues long. Germline CDR1 MDHEN, CDR2 SYDVKM. Trimming at V came to 7 bases and at J to 8 bases, leaving 7 bases not matched to a gene. CDR3 sequence reads: CASIGGGRGYTF. CDR3 coding DNA: TGTGCCAGCATAGGAGGGGGCCGGGGCTACACCTTC.

The V and J genes are TRBV7-2 and TRBJ2-5, with 11 bases that match TRBD2. The CDR3 spans 16 residues. After removal of 1 base from V and 5 bases from J, the junction contained 6 bases not matched to a gene. Germline CDR1 is SGHTA and CDR2 is FQGNSA. CDR3 region: CASSLDLAGGGETQYF. The CDR3 bases are TGTGCCAGCAGCTTAGATCTAGCGGGGGGCGGGGAGACCCAGTACTTC.

The chain carries TRBV5-1 and TRBJ2-7, with 11 bases matching TRBD1. The V gene end was trimmed by 0 bases and the J gene end by 2 bases; junction bases not matched to a gene: 1. Germline CDR1 reads SGHRS; CDR2 reads YFSETQ. CDR3 length: 15 amino acids. The CDR3 loop is CASSLAGQGAYEQYF. CDR3 bases: TGCGCCAGCAGCTTGGCGGGACAGGGGGCCTACGAGCAGTACTTC.

The rearrangement uses TRBV19 and TRBJ1-3, with no clear D. This CDR3 contains 17 residues. Trimming removed 6 bases at V and 1 base at J, with 19 bases between. Germline V gene data show CDR1 as LNHDA and CDR2 as SQIVND (reference sequence). The chain's CDR3 is CASSRYGEGLSGNTIYF. The CDR3 DNA reads as TGTGCCAGTAGCAGATATGGGGAGGGTTTGTCTGGAAACACCATATATTTT.

This clone was seen just once. The rearrangement uses TRBV11-2 and TRBJ2-7; 9 nucleotides agree with TRBD1. With 4 bases clipped from V and 3 bases from J, the junction kept 7 bases outside the gene matches. The germline gives CDR1 SGHAT, CDR2 FQNNGV. The CDR3 contains 15 residues. CDR3 bases: TGTGCCAGCAGCTCACCCGGGACAGGGCGCTACGAGCAGTACTTC. It specifies CASSSPGTGRYEQYF.

Note on this clone: This sample also contains other DNA sequences that code for the same CDR3. The V gene is TRBV15, the J gene TRBJ1-2; possibly TRBD1 for D (5 bases). The CDR3 totals 13 residues. V lost 0 bases and J 4 bases, leaving 6 bases between the germline ends. Germline V CDR1 and CDR2: LNHNV, YYDKDF (reference sequence). CDR3 coding DNA: TGTGCCACCAGCAGAGATAGGGGCTATGGCTACACCTTC. Translating it yields CATSRDRGYGYTF.

About this clone: Other DNA sequences in the sample encode the same CDR3. This chain links TRBV2 with TRBJ1-6; D is unresolved. V lost 5 bases and J 5 bases, leaving 7 bases between the germline ends. The CDR3 extends over 13 amino acids. Germline V CDR1 and CDR2: SNHLY, FYNNEI. CDR3 DNA: TGTGCCAGCAGTCGGGAGGATAATTCACCCCTCCACTTT. Translating gives CASSREDNSPLHF.

The gene calls are TRBV7-2 and TRBJ1-1; D perhaps matches TRBD1 (6 bases). Trimming shortened V by 6 bases and J by 1 base, and 9 bases separated the two germline ends. The CDR3 is 13 amino acids. Germline lookup yields CDR1 SGHTA and CDR2 FQGNSA. CDR3 in amino acids: CASSGQPNTEAFF. DNA of the CDR3: TGTGCCAGCAGTGGACAGCCGAACACTGAAGCTTTCTTT.

In its sample, this clone was seen once. The CDR3 is CATSRGEGPGTDTQYF. The CDR3 DNA reads as TGTGCCACCAGCAGAGGGGAGGGTCCCGGCACAGATACGCAGTATTTT. The chain recombines TRBV15 with TRBJ2-3; 7 nucleotides line up with TRBD2. J was trimmed by 1 base and V by 1 base; bases with no gene match: 5. The CDR3 contains 16 residues. CDR1 is LNHNV, CDR2 YYDKDF, per germline (reference sequence).

This chain links TRBV10-1 with TRBJ1-1, with D unclear. Germline lookup yields CDR1 WNHNN and CDR2 SYGVQD (reference sequence). Trimming stripped 2 bases from V and 5 bases from J, with 12 bases between. This CDR3 spans 14 amino acids. This chain's CDR3 is CASSENWAPTEAFF. CDR3 nucleotide sequence: TGCGCCAGCAGTGAGAACTGGGCCCCGACTGAAGCTTTCTTT.

This sequence joins TRBV4-3 and TRBJ1-5; TRBD1 aligns across 8 bases. V gave up 0 bases and J gave up 7 bases; unmatched junction bases: 11. The CDR3 totals 17 residues. Germline loops: CDR1 LGHNA, CDR2 YSLEER. Here the CDR3 reads CASSQDWWTGPAQPQHF. CDR3 nucleotide sequence: TGCGCCAGCAGCCAAGATTGGTGGACAGGGCCGGCGCAGCCCCAGCATTTT.

The chain combines TRBV7-2 with TRBJ1-1, with D possibly TRBD1 on 5 matching bases. With 1 base removed from V and 7 bases from J, the gap between germline ends came to 10 bases. The CDR3 is made up of 13 amino acids. Per germline, CDR1 SGHTA and CDR2 FQGNSA. The CDR3 spells CASSLGPGNEAFF. In DNA, the CDR3 is TGTGCCAGCAGCTTAGGGCCAGGGAATGAAGCTTTCTTT. The whole variable domain, filled in from reference TRBV7-2 and TRBJ1-1, reads GAGVSQSPSNKVTEKGKDVELRCDPISGHTALYWYRQSLGQGLEFLIYFQGNSAPDKSGLPSDRFSAERTGGSVSTLTIQRTQQEDSAVYLCASSLGPGNEAFFGQGTRLTVV.

This chain connects TRBV30 to TRBJ1-6; 8 nucleotides align to TRBD1. The length of the CDR3 is 16 residues. Germline values: CDR1 GTSNPN, CDR2 SVGIG (reference sequence). The V segment lost 4 bases and the J segment 7 bases; nucleotides outside the gene matches: 12. In DNA form, the CDR3 reads TGTGCCTGGAACAGTGGGACAGGACTAATAAATTCACCCCTCCACTTT. This gives the protein CAWNSGTGLINSPLHF.

The chain combines TRBV29-1 with TRBJ2-1; D might be TRBD1 (5 bases). Trimming cost V 5 bases and J 6 bases, with 11 bases left between them. The length of the CDR3 is 12 residues. Germline lookup yields CDR1 SQVTM and CDR2 ANQGSEA. The chain's CDR3 is CSVSRQGNEQFF. The CDR3 nucleotides read TGCAGCGTTAGTCGCCAGGGCAATGAGCAGTTCTTC.

The chain has TRBV5-1 and TRBJ1-6; tentatively, D is TRBD1 (5 bases). The V end lost 4 bases, the J end lost 3 bases, and 8 bases lay between the germline ends. The CDR3 consists of 14 residues. Per germline, CDR1 SGHRS and CDR2 YFSETQ. The CDR3 spells CASSLDSYNSPLHF. CDR3 in DNA: TGCGCCAGCAGCCTAGACAGCTATAATTCACCCCTCCACTTT.

The rearrangement uses TRBV9 and TRBJ2-5; tentative D call: TRBD2 (5 bases). This CDR3 has 13 amino acids. V lost 6 bases to trimming and J lost 1 base, with 10 bases between them. Germline V gene data show CDR1 as SGDLS and CDR2 as YYNGEE. As DNA, the CDR3 is TGTGCCAGCACCCGTCGGGGCCAAGAGACCCAGTACTTC. Its protein is CASTRRGQETQYF.

V gene TRBV2 combines with J gene TRBJ2-4; D may be TRBD1 (5 bases). Trimming pared 3 bases from V and 0 bases from J, leaving 15 bases between. The CDR3 is made up of 17 amino acids. Looked up from germline, CDR1 is SNHLY and CDR2 is FYNNEI. CDR3 DNA sequence: TGTGCCAGCAGTGACCCCAGGGCCCAACTAGCCAAAAACATTCAGTACTTC. Translation gives CASSDPRAQLAKNIQYF. The full variable domain, with the rest looked up from reference TRBV2 and TRBJ2-4, is EPEVTQTPSHQVTQMGQEVILRCVPISNHLYFYWYRQILGQKVEFLVSFYNNEISEKSEIFDDQFSVERPDGSNFTLKIRSTKLEDSAMYFCASSDPRAQLAKNIQYFGAGTRLSVL.

The chain is built from TRBV6-6 and TRBJ1-5; 8 nucleotides line up with TRBD1. Trimming at V came to 6 bases and at J to 5 bases, leaving 6 bases not matched to a gene. Germline lookup yields CDR1 MNHNY and CDR2 SVGAGI (reference sequence). This CDR3 has 14 amino acids. The CDR3 sequence: CASSPGQGYQPQHF. CDR3 nucleotide sequence: TGTGCCAGCAGCCCTGGACAGGGATATCAGCCCCAGCATTTT.

This chain uses TRBV9 with TRBJ2-4, with TRBD2 matching 7 bases. This CDR3 is built from 16 residues. CDR1 and CDR2 from the germline V gene are SGDLS and YYNGEE. J lost 5 bases, V lost 0 bases, and 8 bases had no gene match. The CDR3 DNA reads TGTGCCAGCAGCGTAGGATCAGCGGGGCCTGAAAACATTCAGTACTTC. Protein sequence: CASSVGSAGPENIQYF.

V and J are TRBV7-2 and TRBJ1-4; D might be TRBD1 (6 bases). This CDR3 spans 16 amino acids. V shed 2 bases and J shed 7 bases, with 17 bases lying between them. Germline CDR1 and CDR2: SGHTA and FQGNSA. CDR3 loop: CASSLSGTGRGEKLFF. The CDR3 coding sequence is TGTGCCAGCAGCTTATCGGGTACAGGGCGTGGTGAAAAACTGTTTTTT.